One and the same sample provided the 18 T cell receptor beta chains below, sequenced in a study of blood T cell repertoires in COVID-19. Libraries were prepared by immunoSEQ multiplex PCR; TCRdb keeps only in-frame clonotypes and omits some of them. Among about 200,000 clones listed, roughly 90% were seen once. The source material was peripheral blood. The receptors shown here come from a man aged 18-30 years with active or convalescent COVID-19.

This chain uses TRBV7-9 with TRBJ1-3, with TRBD1 matching 9 bases. The V gene end was trimmed by 1 base and the J gene end by 0 bases; junction bases not matched to a gene: 1. Germline CDR1 is SEHNR and CDR2 is FQNEAQ (reference sequence). The CDR3 consists of 16 residues. The CDR3 region is CASSLVGQGSGNTIYF. The CDR3 nucleotides are TGTGCCAGCAGCTTAGTGGGACAGGGCTCTGGAAACACCATATATTTT.

The gene calls are TRBV19 and TRBJ1-2; 7 bases match TRBD1. V gave up 4 bases and J gave up 4 bases; unmatched junction bases: 6. The CDR3 sequence is 14 residues long. The germline gives CDR1 LNHDA, CDR2 SQIVND (reference sequence). The CDR3 nucleotides are TGTGCCAGTAGTACCAGGGGGGTCATCTATGGCTACACCTTC. It yields the protein CASSTRGVIYGYTF. The whole variable domain, remainder taken from reference TRBV19 and TRBJ1-2, is DGGITQSPKYLFRKEGQNVTLSCEQNLNHDAMYWYRQDPGQGLRLIYYSQIVNDFQKGDIAEGYSVSREKKESFPLTVTSAQKNPTAFYLCASSTRGVIYGYTFGSGTRLTVV.

This sequence joins TRBV10-3 and TRBJ1-2; the match to TRBD1 covers 7 bases. Per germline, CDR1 ENHRY and CDR2 SYGVKD. CDR3 length equals 13 residues. The trim removed 6 bases at V and 4 bases at J, leaving 5 bases unmatched. The CDR3 coding sequence is TGTGCCATCAGCGCGGCAGGGGGCTATGGCTACACCTTC. This encodes CAISAAGGYGYTF.

The chain is built from TRBV19 and TRBJ2-2; 11 nucleotides align to TRBD2. J lost 6 bases, V lost 8 bases, and 11 bases had no gene match. The CDR3 is 16 residues long. CDR1 and CDR2 (germline): LNHDA, SQIVND (reference sequence). The CDR3 reads CASVAGGPGKAGELFF. The CDR3 nucleotides read TGTGCCAGTGTAGCGGGAGGGCCTGGGAAAGCCGGGGAGCTGTTTTTT.

This chain links TRBV5-5 with TRBJ1-3; D may be TRBD1 (5 bases). The germline V gene has CDR1 SGHKS and CDR2 YYEKEE (reference sequence). The CDR3 consists of 15 residues. The V end lost 0 bases, the J end lost 3 bases, and 10 bases lay between the germline ends. The CDR3 DNA reads TGTGCCAGCAGCTTGGCCGCGGGGGGTGGAAACACCATATATTTT. Translation gives CASSLAAGGGNTIYF.

This chain uses TRBV27 with TRBJ2-3, with 8 bases fitting TRBD2. V lost 6 bases and J lost 4; bases outside the gene matches: 6. The CDR3 runs 14 residues. Germline V CDR1 and CDR2: MNHEY, SMNVEV (reference sequence). The CDR3 region has the DNA TGTGCCAGCAGATACACGGGGGGGCCAGATACGCAGTATTTT. It codes for CASRYTGGPDTQYF.

In nucleotides, the CDR3 is TGCAGCGTTGATACCGTGGGGAGCTCTGGAAACACCATATATTTT. As protein: CSVDTVGSSGNTIYF. This rearrangement joins TRBV29-1 to TRBJ1-3; D is unresolved. V gave up 3 bases and J gave up 0 bases, with 12 bases separating them. The CDR3 runs 15 residues. Germline V gene lookup returns CDR1 SQVTM and CDR2 ANQGSEA.

CDR3 sequence (DNA): TGTGCCAGCAGTGAACTGACAGCAGACACTGAAGCTTTCTTT. Translated: CASSELTADTEAFF. The rearrangement joins TRBV6-1 to TRBJ1-1; TRBD1 is a possible D gene (5 bases). The V gene lost 2 bases and the J gene lost 3 bases, with 10 bases spanning the gap. This CDR3 comprises 14 residues. The germline V gene encodes CDR1 MNHNS and CDR2 SASEGT.

This clone was counted a single time. The rearrangement joins TRBV5-1 to TRBJ1-2; 9 bases line up with TRBD1. The CDR3 length is 15 residues. In germline, CDR1 is SGHRS, CDR2 YFSETQ. The junction had 12 bases not matched to a gene; V was cut back by 4 bases and J by 8 bases. The CDR3 here is CASSTVPGQGYGYTF. CDR3 sequence (DNA): TGCGCCAGCAGCACGGTCCCGGGACAGGGATACGGCTACACCTTC. The variable domain in full, completed from reference TRBV5-1 and TRBJ1-2, reads KAGVTQTPRYLIKTRGQQVTLSCSPISGHRSVSWYQQTPGQGLQFLFEYFSETQRNKGNFPGRFSGRQFSNSRSEMNVSTLELGDSALYLCASSTVPGQGYGYTFGSGTRLTVV.

The rearrangement links TRBV4-3 to TRBJ2-7, with TRBD2 identical over 7 bases. CDR1 and CDR2 from the germline V gene are LGHNA and YSLEER. The CDR3 is 15 amino acids. Trimming cost V 1 base and J 0 bases; bases outside gene matches: 3. The CDR3 reads CASSQARDYSYEQYF. Here the CDR3 DNA reads TGCGCCAGCAGCCAAGCGAGGGACTACTCCTACGAGCAGTACTTC.

This chain connects TRBV6-2 or TRBV6-3 to TRBJ1-1, with D maybe TRBD1 (6 bases). The germline V and J ends were trimmed by 6 bases and 9 bases, with 17 bases remaining between them. Per germline, CDR1 MNHEY and CDR2 SVGEGT. The CDR3 totals 13 residues. The CDR3 reads CASSPSQGYKAFF. The CDR3 DNA follows: TGTGCCAGCAGCCCATCACAGGGCTATAAAGCTTTCTTT.

The chain employs TRBV7-8 and TRBJ2-7, with 10 bases fitting TRBD2. CDR1 is SGHVS and CDR2 is FQNEAQ in the germline V gene. V dropped 1 base and J dropped 6; count of bases not matched to a gene: 6. This CDR3 contains 15 residues. In nucleotides, the CDR3 is TGTGCCAGCAGCTTAGTCCTAGCGGGAGTTGCCGAGCAGTACTTC. This encodes CASSLVLAGVAEQYF.

This clone was counted only a few times. This chain connects TRBV6-5 to TRBJ1-6; no clear D. V gave up 6 bases and J gave up 7 bases, with 16 bases separating them. The germline gives CDR1 MNHEY, CDR2 SVGAGI. The CDR3 sequence is 15 residues long. DNA for the CDR3: TGTGCCAGCAGCCGCGAGGAAAGGCAAAATTCACCCCTCCACTTT. Its protein product is CASSREERQNSPLHF.

V is TRBV7-9 and J is TRBJ1-1; a weak D match, TRBD1 (6 bases). Germline CDR1 reads SEHNR; CDR2 reads FQNEAQ (reference sequence). This CDR3 is built from 14 residues. V lost 4 bases and J 0 bases, leaving 9 bases between the germline ends. CDR3 loop: CASSSGQMNTEAFF. For the CDR3, the DNA is TGTGCCAGCAGCTCGGGACAAATGAACACTGAAGCTTTCTTT.

This rearrangement joins TRBV5-1 to TRBJ2-7; no reliable D call. V gave up 2 bases and J gave up 6 bases, with 12 bases separating them. The length of the CDR3 is 13 residues. Germline V gives CDR1 SGHRS, CDR2 YFSETQ. CDR3 nucleotide sequence: TGCGCCAGCAGCTTAGTGTCAGGTCGCGAGCAGTACTTC. Its protein is CASSLVSGREQYF. Using reference TRBV5-1 and TRBJ2-7 for the parts outside the CDR3, the full variable domain is KAGVTQTPRYLIKTRGQQVTLSCSPISGHRSVSWYQQTPGQGLQFLFEYFSETQRNKGNFPGRFSGRQFSNSRSEMNVSTLELGDSALYLCASSLVSGREQYFGPGTRLTVT.

The gene calls are TRBV27 and TRBJ1-4; D is perhaps TRBD1 (5 bases). Germline V lookup: CDR1 MNHEY, CDR2 SMNVEV (reference sequence). Trimming took 6 bases from V and 13 from J, leaving 15 bases between them. CDR3 size: 12 residues. The CDR3 bases are TGTGCCAGCAGGGAACCTGGGGCTCCACTGTTTTTT. This translates into CASREPGAPLFF.

The gene calls are TRBV7-9 and TRBJ2-1; 10 bases are shared with TRBD1. With V trimmed by 6 bases and J by 4 bases, 6 bases remained unmatched. The CDR3 has 15 residues. The germline V gene encodes CDR1 SEHNR and CDR2 FQNEAQ (reference sequence). This CDR3 is CASSSGTGVYNEQFF. The CDR3 nucleotides read TGTGCCAGCAGTTCCGGGACAGGGGTTTACAATGAGCAGTTCTTC.

The V call is TRBV2, the J call TRBJ1-4; 9 nucleotides match TRBD1. The germline V gene has CDR1 SNHLY and CDR2 FYNNEI. This CDR3 has 17 amino acids. Unmatched junction bases numbered 11, after V lost 5 bases and J lost 4 bases. CDR3 DNA: TGTGCCAGCAGTTCGGGACAGGGTACGGAAAATAATGAAAAACTGTTTTTT. Translated: CASSSGQGTENNEKLFF.